The present TCR beta chain was sequenced within a study of cytomegalovirus exposure and HLA in healthy donors (dated by TCRdb to the late 2010s). As for the study more broadly: According to an earlier analysis of a few hundred of the donors, about 180 million T cells yielded over 90 million unique TCR beta sequences and about 300 Gb of sequence data. Using immunosequencing, the study profiled T cell repertoires from 550 to 750 subjects and related those repertoires to cytomegalovirus serostatus. Typing coverage varied by locus: roughly 629-640 donors for A, B, C, DRB1 and DQB1; approximately 500 for DQA1; about 600 for DPA1; 400 to 480 for DPB1. Rather than using new phenotypic data, the later analysis identified candidate immune exposures from TCR beta sequences and from how often those sequences occurred across donors. Every repertoire in the discovery cohort had been generated on one and the same sequencing platform. Roughly 5 DR-DQ haplotypes were handled as single units for association and clustering, since linkage in the cohort was strong. The study aimed to test whether signatures of past pathogen exposure could be identified by cataloging public T cell receptors. In a later genetic analysis, genome-wide SNP genotypes for about 55% of the roughly 700 donors were used, and that subset was treated as a discovery cohort. The study combined high-throughput TCR immunosequencing, statistical association of individual TCRs with disease status, and machine learning to predict cytomegalovirus infection status. Roughly 290 gigabases of sequencing data and around 80 million unique TCR sequences made up an early release that covered approximately 700 HLA-typed donors. Of the roughly 390 genotyped donors, 65% to 90% were placed in the genetic ancestry cluster associated with self-reported Caucasian donors. Donor age, sex, ethnicity and CMV serostatus were collected together with the repertoire data. A later analysis re-analyzed previously published TCR beta repertoires from 666 donors and added high-resolution HLA genotyping to study TCR occurrence patterns. In an earlier analysis of more than 550 of the donors, high-throughput TCR beta sequencing was used to judge whether each TCR beta V gene segment behaved as functional or pseudogenic. Along with the approximately 670-subject first cohort, a separate validation cohort of over a hundred different subjects was used. HLA typing included class I and class II loci at four-digit resolution. Across some 400 genotyped donors of the cohort, an average of approximately 220,000 unique TCR beta nucleotide sequences per donor were sequenced, and around 19% of those sequences were non-productive.

The CDR3 spans 14 residues, from the cysteine through the phenylalanine. Only CDR3 DNA is held: 42 bases, read in frame from base 1. The CDR1 and CDR2 encoded by the germline V gene are SGHTA and FQGTGA. The cohort was made up of around 720 healthy bone marrow donors. At the time of sampling, every cohort member was nominally healthy, though immune exposures that went unrecorded were likely present. The donor was CMV seronegative and was included in the group of about 400 seronegative cohort members. Each donor provided a peripheral blood sample, and peripheral blood mononuclear cells were used for TCR beta sequencing. Genomic DNA extraction from the blood cell samples was performed with the Qiagen DNeasy Blood Extraction Kit. The protocol used for the library was the immunoSEQ multiplex PCR assay. For the multiplex PCR, a mixture combining 60 forward primers for TCR Vbeta segments and 13 reverse primers for TCR Jbeta segments was used. A multiplex PCR assay on genomic DNA amplified the CDR3 region of rearranged TCR beta genes. Amplified TCR beta libraries were sequenced as 87-base-pair reads on the Illumina HiSeq System. As for the authors' bioinformatics: In a later analysis, roughly 80 million unique TCR beta chains were counted across the roughly 700 repertoires, and roughly 10 million of these chains were shared by at least two donors. A nearest-neighbor algorithm error-corrected the raw reads and collapsed the reads into unique sequences, merging closely related sequences to remove PCR and sequencing errors. To assign V, D and J gene segments, CDR3 sequences were aligned to IMGT reference sequences. For a sequence to be retained, a match of at least six nucleotides to both a V gene segment and a J gene segment was required. A rearrangement counted as productive if the CDR3 had no stop codons and remained in frame with V and J, and every other rearrangement counted as non-productive. CDR3 was defined by IMGT convention, running from the second conserved V-encoded cysteine to the conserved J-encoded phenylalanine. The earlier analysis of 550 to 650 of the donors excluded any sequence lacking an unambiguous match to a single V gene segment. In an earlier analysis of approximately 610 of the donors, V segments were called functional above 56.7% productive rearrangements and were called segregating when the between-donor standard deviation exceeded 5%. To diagnose cytomegalovirus status from the catalog of TCR beta chain sequences, a statistical classification framework was built. In a later analysis, V and J genes were assigned by comparing TCR nucleotide sequences against IMGT/GENE-DB human TR gene sequences. The TCRdist pipeline was used in a later analysis to assign CDR3 sequences and most-parsimonious VDJ recombination scenarios. In a later analysis, each TCR beta chain was defined by its CDR3 amino acid sequence together with its V-gene family, and reads lacking a unique V-gene family were excluded. As a way to deal with suspected cross-contamination and a sequencing artifact, a later analysis dropped hundreds of nucleotide sequences that were highly shared and had low generation probability. In a later analysis, a clonal expansion index was calculated for each public chain from normalized within-repertoire ranks of inferred template counts. In a later analysis, generation probabilities were computed using a VDJ recombination model fitted to out-of-frame rearrangements, and the results were checked against IGoR. A later analysis scored TCR-TCR, TCR-HLA and TCR-CMV co-occurrence with hypergeometric tests, applying a repertoire-size bias correction to TCR pairs. A later analysis estimated false discovery rates by permuting HLA or CMV assignments 20 times. A later analysis grouped co-occurring TCRs with DBSCAN, adding TCRdist sequence similarity when clustering within HLA-allele-positive subsets. Repertoires with fewer than 30,000 or more than 120,000 public chains, plus five repertoires with anomalous nucleotide sharing, were excluded from co-occurrence clustering. Sourced from immuneACCESS, this table was stored by TCRdb with only in-frame sequences that have V and J called. A share of the clones is absent; for the studies checked, an unresolved V gene accounts for under half, and the remainder has no known explanation. V and J calls plus clone size are reproduced from that table; the DNA served to infer D and trimming. The sample contains 130,000 or so clones, around three quarters of them found a single time. The ten largest make up about 1.7% of the sample.

Study-wide findings and limitations: Some IMGT-functional V segments, including TRBV6-2 and TRBV6-3, could not be told apart with the 87-base-pair reads, so those segments were excluded. Linkage disequilibrium might explain the correlated functional status among segregating V segments, but an unknown experimental factor could not be excluded. Compared with the roughly 700-donor mean, donors in an Asian-associated ancestry cluster had fewer N-insertions in productive TCRs, according to a later genetic analysis. According to the authors, the approach could potentially be generalized to other disease states and immunological phenotypes. Immune exposure information for the cohort was limited to CMV serostatus. In both the original and validation cohorts, the classifier was reported to diagnose cytomegalovirus status with high specificity and sensitivity. A later analysis associated 16,951 TCR beta sequences with specific HLA alleles at a false discovery rate of 0.05. Sequencing depth was assumed to be roughly uniform across donors in the presence/absence analyses, though that assumption may not hold. A further reported finding was that TCR beta sequences accurately predicted the HLA-A and HLA-B alleles for most subjects in the first cohort. When HLA alleles, especially DR and DQ, strongly co-occurred, TCR associations were difficult to assign to individual alleles. According to a later analysis, parvovirus B19, influenza, CMV and Epstein-Barr virus appeared linked to several top co-occurrence clusters. Because HLA typing was unavailable for some donors at each locus, only the typed subset was used in association tests. This cohort had only TCR beta chains sequenced, and the lack of alpha or paired-chain data limited which features could be detected. Three of the identified cytomegalovirus-associated TCR beta chains were confirmed in vitro to be specific for cytomegalovirus antigens. In a later analysis, HLA-associated TCR beta chains showed more clonal expansion and lower generation probabilities than non-associated chains that were equally common. According to a later analysis, most CMV-associated TCR beta chains appeared to be HLA-restricted, and the HLA associations seemed to be driven largely by CMV exposure. Across donors, most TCR sequences were observed very rarely, whereas some public TCRs were present in many individuals. In a later analysis, TCR association rates were found to vary across HLA loci, with the most associated TCRs seen for DRB1 alleles and the fewest for HLA-C alleles. In an earlier analysis of around 500 of the donors, most TCR beta V segments appeared in productive rearrangements about 87% or about 30% of the time, broadly matching IMGT annotations. A cluster of highly shared sequence variants was judged likely to be a technical artifact of the sequencing pipeline. The study gave a list of more than 150 TCR beta chains associated with cytomegalovirus. A later genetic analysis associated a missense DCLRE1C variant with V-gene and J-gene trimming of TCR beta chains, and an independent cohort replicated the association. Because counts were too low, seventeen rarely observed V segments, including chromosome 9 orphons, were left out of the earlier analysis of several hundred of the donors.

On this clone itself: The antigen this receptor binds is unknown. Base-call qualities are not available, and no considerably larger clone is one nucleotide away.

The clonotype comes from a middle-aged man in good health and CMV-seronegative. Sequencing was done on a sample of PBMCs. The rearranged segments are TRBV7-3 and TRBJ2-5; TRBD1 lines up with 9 middle nucleotides. The DNA end is more similar to TRBJ2-7, so the J call may be wrong. The DNA sequence is as follows: TGTGCCAGCAGCCCTAGACAGGGGGCCTACGAGCAGTACTTC. The resulting protein is CASSPRQGAYEQYF.